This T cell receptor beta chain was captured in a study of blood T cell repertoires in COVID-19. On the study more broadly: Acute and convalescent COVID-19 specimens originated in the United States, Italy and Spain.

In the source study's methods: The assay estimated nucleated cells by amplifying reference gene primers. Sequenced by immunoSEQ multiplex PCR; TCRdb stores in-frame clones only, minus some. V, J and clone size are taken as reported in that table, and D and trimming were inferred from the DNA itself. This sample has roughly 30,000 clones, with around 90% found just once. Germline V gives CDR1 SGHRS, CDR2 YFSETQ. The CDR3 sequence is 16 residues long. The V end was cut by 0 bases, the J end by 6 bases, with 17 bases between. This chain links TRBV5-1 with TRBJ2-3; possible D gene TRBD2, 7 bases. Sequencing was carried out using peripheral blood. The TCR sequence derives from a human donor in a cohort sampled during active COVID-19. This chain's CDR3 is CASSLAGGGVWDTQYF. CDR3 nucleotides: TGCGCCAGCAGCTTGGCTGGAGGGGGGGTTTGGGATACGCAGTATTTT.